This section outlines one T cell receptor beta chain sequence together with its context. Antigen specificity is unknown. A multiplex PCR was run with 60 Vbeta primers and 13 Jbeta primers. The protocol was immunoSEQ multiplex PCR, while the TCRdb copy is restricted to in-frame clones and leaves out a portion. This table holds 75,000 to 80,000 clones, nearly 80% found once. This entry belongs to a study of cytomegalovirus exposure and HLA in healthy donors. Study as a whole: Out of about 410 genotyped donors, about 80% belonged to the Caucasian-associated ancestry cluster.

Overall study results and limits: Earlier findings revealed that most TCR beta V segments proved productive either about 87% or about 30% of the time.

CDR1 is MNHEY, CDR2 SMNVEV, per germline (reference sequence). V was trimmed by 1 base and J by 8 bases, leaving 6 bases between them. The CDR3 runs to 12 residues. This sequence was found in a woman aged 40 to 50 in good health and CMV-seropositive. V is TRBV27 and J is TRBJ2-1, with D possibly being TRBD1 (5 bases). Input material: PBMCs. The CDR3 DNA reads TGTGCCAGCAGTTTATTAGGGGATGAGCAGTTCTTC. Its translation: CASSLLGDEQFF.